This T cell receptor (beta chain) was profiled in a study of blood T cell repertoires in COVID-19. Using immunoSEQ multiplex PCR, the repertoire was profiled, and TCRdb retains in-frame clones only, with some absent. The sample contains about 500,000 clones, about 90% of which appear only once. V gave up 7 bases and J gave up 1 base; unmatched junction bases: 4. The germline V gene has CDR1 LNHDA and CDR2 SQIVND (reference sequence). The length of the CDR3 is 15 residues. Sequencing input: PBMCs or T cells enriched from blood (not recorded which). V and J are TRBV19 and TRBJ2-3; 11 positions match TRBD1. The receptor's source is a woman in her late teens or twenties who had recovered from COVID-19. DNA of the CDR3: TGTGCCAGTACGGACAGGGGGCGCGGCACAGATACGCAGTATTTT. Amino acid sequence: CASTDRGRGTDTQYF.